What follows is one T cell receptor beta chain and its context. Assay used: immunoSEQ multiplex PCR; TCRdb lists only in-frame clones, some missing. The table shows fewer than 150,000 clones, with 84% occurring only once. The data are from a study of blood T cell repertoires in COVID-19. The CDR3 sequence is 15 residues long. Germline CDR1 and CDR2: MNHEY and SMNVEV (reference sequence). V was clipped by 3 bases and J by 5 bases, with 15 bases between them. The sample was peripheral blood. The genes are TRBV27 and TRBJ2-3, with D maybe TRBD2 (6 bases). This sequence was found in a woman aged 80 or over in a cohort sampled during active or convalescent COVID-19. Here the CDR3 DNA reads TGTGCCAGCAGTTTCGGGGGACCGGCGGGAGATACGCAGTATTTT. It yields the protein CASSFGGPAGDTQYF.